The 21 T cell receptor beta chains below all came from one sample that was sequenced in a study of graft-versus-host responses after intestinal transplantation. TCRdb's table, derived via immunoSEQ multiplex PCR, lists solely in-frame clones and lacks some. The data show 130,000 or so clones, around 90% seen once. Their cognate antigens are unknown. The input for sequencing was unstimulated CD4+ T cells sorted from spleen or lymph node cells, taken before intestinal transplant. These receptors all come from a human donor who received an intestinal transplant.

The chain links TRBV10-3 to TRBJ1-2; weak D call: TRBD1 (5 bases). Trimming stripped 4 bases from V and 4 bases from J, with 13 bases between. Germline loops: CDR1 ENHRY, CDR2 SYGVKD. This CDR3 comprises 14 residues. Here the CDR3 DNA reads TGTGCCATCAGTGTTGGGGGTTTGGGCTATGGCTACACCTTC. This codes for CAISVGGLGYGYTF.

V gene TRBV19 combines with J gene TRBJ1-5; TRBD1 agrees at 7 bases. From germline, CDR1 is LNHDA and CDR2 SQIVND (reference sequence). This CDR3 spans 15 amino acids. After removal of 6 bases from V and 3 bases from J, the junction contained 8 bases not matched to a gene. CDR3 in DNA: TGTGCCAGTAGCCTAGACAGGGTGCTCAATCAGCCCCAGCATTTT. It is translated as CASSLDRVLNQPQHF.

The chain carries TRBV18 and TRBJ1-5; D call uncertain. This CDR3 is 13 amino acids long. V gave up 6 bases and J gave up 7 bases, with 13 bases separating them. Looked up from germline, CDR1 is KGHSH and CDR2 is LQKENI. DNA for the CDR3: TGTGCCAGCTCGCTGGCGGCATCCCAGCCCCAGCATTTT. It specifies CASSLAASQPQHF. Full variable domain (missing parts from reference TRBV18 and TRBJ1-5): NAGVMQNPRHLVRRRGQEARLRCSPMKGHSHVYWYRQLPEEGLKFMVYLQKENIIDESGMPKERFSAEFPKEGPSILRIQQVVRGDSAAYFCASSLAASQPQHFGDGTRLSIL.

In DNA, the CDR3 is TGTGCCAGCTCAGGGGGACGGGTAGACAACGAGCAGTACTTC. Translation gives CASSGGRVDNEQYF. The chain recombines TRBV18 with TRBJ2-7; D might be TRBD1 or TRBD2, each matching 5 bases. This CDR3 has 14 residues. The ends were cut back, 5 bases at V and 5 bases at J, with 16 bases in the middle. CDR1 and CDR2 (germline): KGHSH, LQKENI.

CDR3 residues: CASSSFDRSHEKLFF. The CDR3 DNA is TGTGCCAGCAGTAGTTTTGACAGATCACACGAAAAACTGTTTTTT. V usage is TRBV28 and J usage is TRBJ1-4; D might be TRBD1 (5 bases). V dropped 5 bases and J dropped 8 bases, with 18 bases sitting between them. The V gene's germline CDR1 is MDHEN and CDR2 SYDVKM. The CDR3 length is 15 residues.

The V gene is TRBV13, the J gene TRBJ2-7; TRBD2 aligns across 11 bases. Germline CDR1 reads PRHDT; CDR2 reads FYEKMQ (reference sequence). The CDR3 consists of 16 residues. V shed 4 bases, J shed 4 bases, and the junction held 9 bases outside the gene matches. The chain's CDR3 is CASSYQLAGASYEQYF. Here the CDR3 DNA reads TGTGCCAGCAGCTACCAACTAGCGGGAGCATCTTACGAGCAGTACTTC.

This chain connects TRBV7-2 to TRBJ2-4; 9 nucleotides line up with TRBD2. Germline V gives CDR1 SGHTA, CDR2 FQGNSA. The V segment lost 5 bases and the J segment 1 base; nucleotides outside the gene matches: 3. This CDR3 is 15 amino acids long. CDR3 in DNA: TGTGCCAGCAGCAGACTAGCGGATGCCAAAAACATTCAGTACTTC. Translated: CASSRLADAKNIQYF.

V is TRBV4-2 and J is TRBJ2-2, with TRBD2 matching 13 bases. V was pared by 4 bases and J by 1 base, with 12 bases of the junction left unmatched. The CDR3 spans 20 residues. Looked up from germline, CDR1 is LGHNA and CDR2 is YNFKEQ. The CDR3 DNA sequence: TGTGCCAGCAGCCGAAACCTCGAACTAGCGGGAGGGTTGAACACCGGGGAGCTGTTTTTT. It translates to CASSRNLELAGGLNTGELFF.

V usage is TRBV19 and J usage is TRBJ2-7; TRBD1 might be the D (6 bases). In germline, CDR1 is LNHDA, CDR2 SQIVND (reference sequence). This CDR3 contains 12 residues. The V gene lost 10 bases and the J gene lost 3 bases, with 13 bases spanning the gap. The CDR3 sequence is CATADSRYEQYF. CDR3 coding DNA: TGTGCCACCGCGGACAGTCGCTACGAGCAGTACTTC.

The CDR3 DNA follows: TGTGCCAGCAGTTTAGGTCCCTATGGCTACACCTTC. Translation: CASSLGPYGYTF. The rearrangement joins TRBV28 to TRBJ1-2; D is uncertain. CDR1 is MDHEN and CDR2 is SYDVKM in the germline V gene. CDR3 length: 12 amino acids. V was trimmed by 2 bases and J by 4 bases, leaving 5 bases between them.

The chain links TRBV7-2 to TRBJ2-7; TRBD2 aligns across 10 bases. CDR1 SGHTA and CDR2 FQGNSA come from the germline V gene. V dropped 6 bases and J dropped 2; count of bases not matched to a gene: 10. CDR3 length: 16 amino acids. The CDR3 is CASSSPLAGEAYEQYF. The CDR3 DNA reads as TGTGCCAGCAGTTCTCCTCTAGCGGGAGAAGCCTACGAGCAGTACTTC.

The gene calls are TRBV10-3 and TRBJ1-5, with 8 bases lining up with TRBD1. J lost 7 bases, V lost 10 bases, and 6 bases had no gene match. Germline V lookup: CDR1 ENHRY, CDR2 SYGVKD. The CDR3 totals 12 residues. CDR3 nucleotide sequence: TGTGCCAGCTCGGACAGGGCACAGCCCCAGCATTTT. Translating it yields CASSDRAQPQHF.

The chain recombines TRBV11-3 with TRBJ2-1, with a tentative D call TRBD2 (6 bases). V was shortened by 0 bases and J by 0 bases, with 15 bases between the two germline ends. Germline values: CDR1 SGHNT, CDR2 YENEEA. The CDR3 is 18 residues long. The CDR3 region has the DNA TGTGCCAGCAGCTTAGAGGGCGGGACCCGAAGCTCCTACAATGAGCAGTTCTTC. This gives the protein CASSLEGGTRSSYNEQFF.

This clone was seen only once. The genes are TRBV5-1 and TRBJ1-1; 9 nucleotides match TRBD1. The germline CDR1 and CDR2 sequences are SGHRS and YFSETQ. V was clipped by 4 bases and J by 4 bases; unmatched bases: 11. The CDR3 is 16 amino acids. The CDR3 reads CASSPWTGEPLTEAFF. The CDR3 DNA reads TGCGCCAGCAGCCCCTGGACAGGGGAACCTCTCACTGAAGCTTTCTTT.

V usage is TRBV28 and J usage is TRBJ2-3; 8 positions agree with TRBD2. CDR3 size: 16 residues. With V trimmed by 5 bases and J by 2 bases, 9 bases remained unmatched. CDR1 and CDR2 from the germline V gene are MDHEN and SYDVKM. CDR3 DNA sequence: TGTGCCAGCAGTGATATAGCGGGGCCATCCACAGATACGCAGTATTTT. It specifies CASSDIAGPSTDTQYF.

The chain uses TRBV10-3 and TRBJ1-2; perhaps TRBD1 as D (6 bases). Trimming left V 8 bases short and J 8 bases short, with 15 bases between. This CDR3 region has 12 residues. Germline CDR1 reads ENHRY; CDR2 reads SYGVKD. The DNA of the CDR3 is TGTGCCATCGTAGGGGGGGCTGGCGGCTACACCTTC. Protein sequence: CAIVGGAGGYTF.

CDR3 residues: CASMTGVSQPQHF. CDR3 in DNA: TGTGCCAGTATGACAGGGGTAAGTCAGCCCCAGCATTTT. The chain joins TRBV28 to TRBJ1-5, with 8 bases lining up with TRBD1. With V trimmed by 9 bases and J by 6 bases, 7 bases remained unmatched. The CDR3 loop spans 13 amino acids. CDR1 is MDHEN, CDR2 SYDVKM, per germline.

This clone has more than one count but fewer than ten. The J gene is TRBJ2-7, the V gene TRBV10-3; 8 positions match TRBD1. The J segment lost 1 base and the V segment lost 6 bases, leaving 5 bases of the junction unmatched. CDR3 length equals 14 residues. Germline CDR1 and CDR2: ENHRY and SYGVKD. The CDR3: CAISRGLLSYEQYF. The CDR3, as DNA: TGTGCCATCAGCAGGGGGCTACTATCCTACGAGCAGTACTTC.

CDR3 coding DNA: TGTGCCAGCAGTTTAGTTCGGGGGACAGGGGGCTACGAGCAGTACTTC. It yields the protein CASSLVRGTGGYEQYF. The rearrangement joins TRBV27 to TRBJ2-7, with 11 bases matching TRBD1. From germline, CDR1 is MNHEY and CDR2 SMNVEV (reference sequence). Losses at the gene ends were 2 bases for V and 3 bases for J; bases not matched to a gene: 6. This CDR3 comprises 16 residues.

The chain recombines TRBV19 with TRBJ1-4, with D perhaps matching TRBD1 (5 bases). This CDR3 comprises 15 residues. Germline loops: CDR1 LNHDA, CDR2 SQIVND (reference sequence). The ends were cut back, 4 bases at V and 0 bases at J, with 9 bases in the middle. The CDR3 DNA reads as TGTGCCAGTAGTAGAGCGGGGGCAACTAATGAAAAACTGTTTTTT. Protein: CASSRAGATNEKLFF.

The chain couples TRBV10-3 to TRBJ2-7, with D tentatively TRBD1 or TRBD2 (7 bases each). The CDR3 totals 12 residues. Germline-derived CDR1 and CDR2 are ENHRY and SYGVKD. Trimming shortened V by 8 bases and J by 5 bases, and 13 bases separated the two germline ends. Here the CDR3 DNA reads TGTGCCATCCGGGCAGGGGGGGACGAGCAGTACTTC. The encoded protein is CAIRAGGDEQYF.